The subject of this entry is one TCR beta chain. Its specificity is unknown. At a deep level, the assay was run. Clones were sequenced by immunoSEQ multiplex PCR, and TCRdb holds only the in-frame ones, with some missing. The sample lists about 2.4 million clones, roughly 93% occurring once. The CDR3 covers 18 residues. The germline V and J ends were trimmed by 2 bases and 2 bases, with 19 bases remaining between them. From germline, CDR1 is MDHEN and CDR2 SYDVKM. This sample was taken from a study of shared clonotypes between healthy human individuals. On the study more broadly: Three plates each covered CD4 naive and memory; CD8 naive two, CD8 memory one. Findings and limits, study-wide: Since donors were few, the genetic and exposure-history diversity represented was limited.

Sequencing input: naive CD4+ T cells from PBMCs. The subset: CD45RA+ positively selected. The TCR originated in a man between 18 and 35 years old in good health. Some clones in this sample may be carry-over from other donors' samples. The chain combines TRBV28 with TRBJ1-5; possibly TRBD1 for D (5 bases). CDR3 protein: CASSLRWGRERGNQPQHF. The DNA for the CDR3 is TGTGCCAGCAGTTTAAGGTGGGGACGGGAGAGGGGCAATCAGCCCCAGCATTTT. Based on the CDR3 plus reference TRBV28 and TRBJ1-5, the full variable domain is DVKVTQSSRYLVKRTGEKVFLECVQDMDHENMFWYRQDPGLGLRLIYFSYDVKMKEKGDIPEGYSVSREKKERFSLILESASTNQTSMYLCASSLRWGRERGNQPQHFGDGTRLSIL.